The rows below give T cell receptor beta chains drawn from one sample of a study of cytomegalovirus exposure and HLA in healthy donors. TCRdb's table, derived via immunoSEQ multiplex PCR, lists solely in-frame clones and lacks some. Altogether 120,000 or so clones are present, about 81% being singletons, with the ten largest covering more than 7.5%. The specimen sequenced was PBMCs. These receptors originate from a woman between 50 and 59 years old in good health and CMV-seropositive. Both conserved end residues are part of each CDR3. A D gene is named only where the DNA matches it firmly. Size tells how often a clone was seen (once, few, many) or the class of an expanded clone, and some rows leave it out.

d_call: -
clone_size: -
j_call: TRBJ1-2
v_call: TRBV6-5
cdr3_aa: CASSYSPTLYDGYTF
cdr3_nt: TGTGCCAGCAGTTACTCTCCTACCCTATACGATGGCTACACCTTC

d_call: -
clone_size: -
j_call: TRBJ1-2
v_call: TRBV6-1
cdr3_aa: CASSPQRGTHGYTF
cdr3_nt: TGTGCCAGCAGTCCACAGAGGGGGACCCATGGCTACACCTTC

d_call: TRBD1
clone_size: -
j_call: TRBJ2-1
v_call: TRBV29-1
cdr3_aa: CSVGGQDYNEQFF
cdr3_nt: TGCAGCGTTGGGGGACAGGACTACAATGAGCAGTTCTTC

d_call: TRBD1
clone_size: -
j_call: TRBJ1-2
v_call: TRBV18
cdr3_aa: CASSPEGQGYGYTF
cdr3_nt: TGTGCCAGCTCACCCGAGGGACAGGGCTATGGCTACACCTTC

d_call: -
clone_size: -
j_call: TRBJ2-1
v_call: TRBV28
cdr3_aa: CASSPRTSSYNEQFF
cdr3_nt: TGTGCCAGCAGCCCCAGAACAAGCTCCTACAATGAGCAGTTCTTC

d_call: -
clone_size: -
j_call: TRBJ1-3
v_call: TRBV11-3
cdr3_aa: CASSLSVGNTIYF
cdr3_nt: TGTGCCAGCAGCTTATCGGTTGGAAACACCATATATTTT

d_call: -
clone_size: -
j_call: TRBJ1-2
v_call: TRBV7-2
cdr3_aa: CASSLGLGVGYGYTF
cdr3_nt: TGTGCCAGCAGCTTAGGGTTAGGGGTAGGCTATGGCTACACCTTC

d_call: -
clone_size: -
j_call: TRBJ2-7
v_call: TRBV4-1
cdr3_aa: CASSQVEGPALGAYEQYF
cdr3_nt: TGCGCCAGCAGCCAAGTAGAGGGTCCGGCGCTGGGAGCCTACGAGCAGTACTTC

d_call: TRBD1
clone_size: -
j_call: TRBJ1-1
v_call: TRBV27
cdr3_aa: CASSGQGRGNTEAFF
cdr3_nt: TGTGCCAGCAGTGGACAGGGCCGGGGGAACACTGAAGCTTTCTTT

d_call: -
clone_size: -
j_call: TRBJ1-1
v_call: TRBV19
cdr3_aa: CASADVGGTEAFF
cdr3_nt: TGTGCCAGTGCAGACGTGGGGGGCACTGAAGCTTTCTTT

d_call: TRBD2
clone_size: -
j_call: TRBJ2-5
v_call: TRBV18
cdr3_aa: CASSLLRTSGQETQYF
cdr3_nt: TGTGCCAGCTCACTTCTTCGGACTAGCGGGCAAGAGACCCAGTACTTC

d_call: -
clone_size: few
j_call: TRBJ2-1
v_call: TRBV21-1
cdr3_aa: CASSKEERRGNEQFF
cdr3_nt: TGTGCCAGCAGCAAAGAAGAGAGGCGGGGCAATGAGCAGTTCTTC

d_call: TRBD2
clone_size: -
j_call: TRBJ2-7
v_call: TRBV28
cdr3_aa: CASRTRRREGPEQYF
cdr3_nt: TGTGCCAGCAGGACGAGACGGCGGGAGGGCCCCGAGCAGTACTTC

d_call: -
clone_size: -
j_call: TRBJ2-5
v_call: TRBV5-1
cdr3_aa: CASSLATAQETQYF
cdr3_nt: TGCGCCAGCAGCTTGGCCACAGCCCAAGAGACCCAGTACTTC

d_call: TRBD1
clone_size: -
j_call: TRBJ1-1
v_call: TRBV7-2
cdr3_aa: CASSFAGQLNTEAFF
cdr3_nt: TGTGCCAGCAGCTTCGCGGGACAGTTGAACACTGAAGCTTTCTTT

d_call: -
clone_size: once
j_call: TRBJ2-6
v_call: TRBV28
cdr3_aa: CASSHGSSGANVLTF
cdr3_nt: TGTGCCAGCAGTCACGGGAGCTCTGGGGCCAACGTCCTGACTTTC

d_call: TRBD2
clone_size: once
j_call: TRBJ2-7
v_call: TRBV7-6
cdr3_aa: CASSLANPGTSKYEQYF
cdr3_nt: TGTGCCAGCAGCTTAGCCAACCCCGGGACTAGTAAGTACGAGCAGTACTTC

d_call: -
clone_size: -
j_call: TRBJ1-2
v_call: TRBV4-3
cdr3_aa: CASSPSRGGYTF
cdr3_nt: TGCGCCAGCAGCCCAAGTCGGGGTGGCTACACCTTC

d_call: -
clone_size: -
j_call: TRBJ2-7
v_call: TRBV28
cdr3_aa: CASSVSYEQYF
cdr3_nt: TGTGCCAGCAGCGTTTCCTACGAGCAGTACTTC

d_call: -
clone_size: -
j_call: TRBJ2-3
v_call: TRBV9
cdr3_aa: CASSVSSLKDTQYF
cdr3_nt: TGTGCCAGCAGCGTTTCGAGCCTGAAAGATACGCAGTATTTT

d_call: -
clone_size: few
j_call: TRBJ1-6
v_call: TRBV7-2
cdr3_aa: CASSPQPGGSPLHF
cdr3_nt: TGTGCCAGCAGCCCCCAGCCGGGGGGATCACCCCTCCACTTT

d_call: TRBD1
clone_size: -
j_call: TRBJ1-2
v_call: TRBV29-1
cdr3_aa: CSARTGAFYGYTF
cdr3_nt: TGCAGCGCCCGGACAGGGGCCTTCTATGGCTACACCTTC

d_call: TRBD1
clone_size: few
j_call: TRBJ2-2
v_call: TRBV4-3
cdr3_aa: CASSQGGQGSVTGELFF
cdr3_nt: TGCGCCAGCAGCCAAGGGGGACAGGGGAGTGTTACCGGGGAGCTGTTTTTT

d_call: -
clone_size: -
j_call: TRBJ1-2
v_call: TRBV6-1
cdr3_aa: CASSEARTGGLGYGYTF
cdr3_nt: TGTGCCAGCAGTGAAGCCCGGACGGGAGGGTTGGGCTATGGCTACACCTTC

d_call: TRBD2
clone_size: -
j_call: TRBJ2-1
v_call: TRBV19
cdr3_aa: CASSRTSGRAWEQFF
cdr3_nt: TGTGCCAGTAGTAGGACTAGCGGGAGGGCATGGGAGCAGTTCTTC

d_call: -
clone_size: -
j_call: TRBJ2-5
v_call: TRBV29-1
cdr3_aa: CSVSREQETQYF
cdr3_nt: TGCAGCGTAAGCCGGGAGCAAGAGACCCAGTACTTC

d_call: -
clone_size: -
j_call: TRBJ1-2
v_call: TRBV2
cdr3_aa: CASRVGAGAHGYTF
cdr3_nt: TGTGCCAGCAGAGTGGGGGCAGGGGCTCACGGCTACACCTTC

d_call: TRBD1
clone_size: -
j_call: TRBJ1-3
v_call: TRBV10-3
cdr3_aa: CAISEWDRSSGNTIYF
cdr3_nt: TGTGCCATCAGTGAGTGGGACAGGAGCTCTGGAAACACCATATATTTT

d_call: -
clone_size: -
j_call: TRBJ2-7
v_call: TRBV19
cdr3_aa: CASGRGGSRYEQYF
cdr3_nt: TGTGCCAGCGGTCGGGGTGGATCGCGTTACGAGCAGTACTTC

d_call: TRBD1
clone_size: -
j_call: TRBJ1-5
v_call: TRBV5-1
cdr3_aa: CASSPARGDLGNQPQHF
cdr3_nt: TGCGCCAGCAGCCCCGCCAGGGGGGATTTGGGCAATCAGCCCCAGCATTTT

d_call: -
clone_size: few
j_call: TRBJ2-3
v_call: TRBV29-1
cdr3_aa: CSVVGQGTDTQYF
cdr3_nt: TGCAGCGTTGTTGGTCAGGGCACAGATACGCAGTATTTT

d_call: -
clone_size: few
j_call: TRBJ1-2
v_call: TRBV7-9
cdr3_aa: CASSLATEAYGYTF
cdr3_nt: TGTGCCAGCAGCTTAGCCACGGAGGCCTATGGCTACACCTTC

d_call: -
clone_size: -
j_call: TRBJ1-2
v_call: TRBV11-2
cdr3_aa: CASSLAGRGYTF
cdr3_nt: TGTGCCAGCAGCTTAGCGGGTAGAGGCTACACCTTC

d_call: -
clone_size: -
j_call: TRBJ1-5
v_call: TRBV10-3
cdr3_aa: CAISESAGWNQPQHF
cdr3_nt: TGTGCCATCAGTGAGTCGGCGGGGTGGAATCAGCCCCAGCATTTT

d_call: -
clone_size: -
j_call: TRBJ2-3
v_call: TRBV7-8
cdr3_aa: CASSLNPGWADTQYF
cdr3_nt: TGTGCCAGCAGCTTAAATCCCGGGTGGGCAGATACGCAGTATTTT

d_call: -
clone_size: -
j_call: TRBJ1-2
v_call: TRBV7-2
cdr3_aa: CASSGRLGGQSYTF
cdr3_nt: TGTGCCAGCAGCGGGCGATTAGGAGGACAGAGCTACACCTTC

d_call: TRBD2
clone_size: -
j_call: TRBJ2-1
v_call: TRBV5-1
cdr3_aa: CASSLTGLAGTSSSYNEQFF
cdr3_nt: TGCGCCAGCAGCTTGACGGGACTAGCGGGCACTTCGAGCTCCTACAATGAGCAGTTCTTC

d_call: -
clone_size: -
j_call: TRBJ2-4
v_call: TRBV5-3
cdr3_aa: CARSLAPGGSIPLDKNIQYF
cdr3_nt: TGTGCCAGAAGCTTGGCCCCAGGGGGGTCGATACCTTTAGACAAAAACATTCAGTACTTC

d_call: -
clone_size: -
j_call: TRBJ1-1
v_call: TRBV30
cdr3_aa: CAWSANRNTEAFF
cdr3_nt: TGTGCCTGGAGTGCCAATAGAAACACTGAAGCTTTCTTT

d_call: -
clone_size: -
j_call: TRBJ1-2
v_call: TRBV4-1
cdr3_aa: CASSQPTRSNNYGYTF
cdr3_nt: TGCGCCAGCAGCCAACCCACCAGGTCTAATAACTATGGCTACACCTTC

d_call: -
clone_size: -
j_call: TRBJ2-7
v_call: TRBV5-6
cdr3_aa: CASRFRSSSARYEQYF
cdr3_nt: TGTGCCAGCAGGTTCCGGTCCTCTAGCGCCCGCTACGAGCAGTACTTC

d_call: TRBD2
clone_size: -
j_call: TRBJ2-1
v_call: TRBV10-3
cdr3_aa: CAISRTSGDERDEQFF
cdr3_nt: TGTGCCATCAGCCGGACTAGCGGGGACGAAAGGGATGAGCAGTTCTTC

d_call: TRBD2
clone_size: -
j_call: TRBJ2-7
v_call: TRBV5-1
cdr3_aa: CASSPTSTNYEQYF
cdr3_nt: TGCGCCAGCAGCCCGACTAGCACGAACTACGAGCAGTACTTC

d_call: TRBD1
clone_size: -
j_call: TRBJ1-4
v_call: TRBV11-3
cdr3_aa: CASSSRDRGRINEKLFF
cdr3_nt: TGTGCCAGCAGCTCCCGGGACAGGGGACGGATTAATGAAAAACTGTTTTTT

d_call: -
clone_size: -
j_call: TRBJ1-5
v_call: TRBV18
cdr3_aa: CASSPSPEPMAEPQHF
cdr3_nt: TGTGCCAGCTCACCATCTCCGGAGCCCATGGCGGAGCCCCAGCATTTT

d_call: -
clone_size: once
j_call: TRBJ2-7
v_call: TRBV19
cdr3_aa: CASSLIRGYEQYF
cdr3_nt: TGTGCCAGTAGCCTAATTAGGGGATACGAGCAGTACTTC

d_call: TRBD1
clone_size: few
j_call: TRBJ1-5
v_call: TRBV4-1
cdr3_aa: CASSPRDREVGQPQHF
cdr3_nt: TGCGCCAGCAGCCCCCGGGACAGGGAGGTCGGTCAGCCCCAGCATTTT

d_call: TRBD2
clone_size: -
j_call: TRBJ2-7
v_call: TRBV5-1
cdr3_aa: CASRLLAGNSYEQYF
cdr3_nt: TGCGCCAGCAGACTGCTAGCGGGTAATTCCTACGAGCAGTACTTC

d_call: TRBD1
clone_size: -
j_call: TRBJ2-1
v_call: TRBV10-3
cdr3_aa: CAIRQGYEQFF
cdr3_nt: TGTGCCATTCGACAGGGCTATGAGCAGTTCTTC